The rows below give T cell receptor beta chains drawn from one sample of a study of OX40 agonist ivuxolimab in advanced cancers. Sequenced by immunoSEQ multiplex PCR; TCRdb stores in-frame clones only, minus some. There are under 65,000 clones in the sample; approximately 91% occur only once, and roughly 20% lies in the top ten. Source: CD4+ or CD8+ T cells sorted from blood, taken in a trial of the OX40 agonist ivuxolimab. These receptors all come from an adult with an advanced solid tumor such as melanoma, head and neck, liver or kidney cancer. Each CDR3 is given with its conserved first and last residue. Each record gives: clone size, V gene, J gene, CDR3 length, D gene, CDR3 protein, CDR3 DNA. D genes are given only for firm matches. Size is stated for part of the rows, as once, few or many counts, or as a class when the clone is expanded.

.,TRBV7-6,TRBJ2-7,15,TRBD2,CASSIGTSRTYEQYF,TGTGCCAGCAGCATCGGGACTAGTAGGACGTACGAGCAGTACTTC
.,TRBV5-6,TRBJ2-2,14,.,CASSSGLYTGELFF,TGTGCCAGCAGCTCGGGACTGTACACCGGGGAGCTGTTTTTT
.,TRBV29-1,TRBJ2-2,13,.,CSVIGQNTGELFF,TGCAGCGTGATCGGCCAGAACACCGGGGAGCTGTTTTTT
.,TRBV7-8,TRBJ1-4,16,.,CASSLTTAATNEKLFF,TGTGCCAGCAGCTTAACAACCGCTGCAACTAATGAAAAACTGTTTTTT
.,TRBV11-2,TRBJ2-5,17,TRBD2,CASSLDPSGGPHETQYF,TGTGCCAGCAGCTTAGACCCTAGCGGGGGACCTCACGAGACCCAGTACTTC
.,TRBV19,TRBJ2-3,13,.,CASSPRTVDTQYF,TGTGCCAGTAGTCCACGGACAGTAGATACGCAGTATTTT
.,TRBV27,TRBJ2-7,14,TRBD1,CASSLSGTAYEQYF,TGTGCCAGCAGTTTATCGGGGACAGCCTACGAGCAGTACTTC
.,TRBV2,TRBJ1-4,11,.,CASSDYEKLFF,TGTGCCAGCAGTGACTATGAAAAACTGTTTTTT
.,TRBV5-8,TRBJ1-1,14,.,CASSFPGQNTEAFF,TGTGCCAGCAGCTTCCCCGGCCAGAACACTGAAGCTTTCTTT
.,TRBV29-1,TRBJ2-1,10,.,CSVDQNEQFF,TGCAGCGTTGATCAGAATGAGCAGTTCTTC
.,TRBV7-9,TRBJ1-1,15,.,CASSLMEATNTEAFF,TGTGCCAGCAGCTTAATGGAAGCGACGAACACTGAAGCTTTCTTT
.,TRBV13,TRBJ2-3,16,.,CARSQIWGVSTDTQYF,TGTGCCCGCAGCCAAATCTGGGGCGTGAGCACAGATACGCAGTATTTT
.,TRBV7-6,TRBJ2-7,14,.,CASSLGGRYYEQYF,TGTGCCAGCAGCTTAGGTGGCAGATACTACGAGCAGTACTTC
.,TRBV9,TRBJ1-2,15,TRBD1,CASSADRDVYYGYTF,TGTGCCAGCAGCGCGGACAGGGACGTGTACTATGGCTACACCTTC
once,TRBV2,TRBJ1-1,15,.,CASSELLGRNTEAFF,TGTGCCAGCAGTGAATTGTTGGGCCGGAACACTGAAGCTTTCTTT
.,TRBV6-6,TRBJ2-5,14,.,CASSYTGTFGTQYF,TGTGCCAGCAGTTACACTGGGACTTTCGGGACCCAGTACTTC
.,TRBV10-3,TRBJ2-7,19,TRBD2,CAISESTSGAQIPTYEQYF,TGTGCCATCAGTGAGTCTACTAGCGGGGCCCAAATCCCCACCTACGAGCAGTACTTC
.,TRBV19,TRBJ1-1,14,.,CASSIAVMNTEAFF,TGTGCCAGTAGTATCGCGGTGATGAACACTGAAGCTTTCTTT
.,TRBV7-9,TRBJ1-2,16,.,CASSPIFLRDEDGYTF,TGTGCCAGCAGCCCTATATTCCTCCGGGACGAAGATGGCTACACCTTC
.,TRBV28,TRBJ2-2,13,.,CASSGVNTGELFF,TGTGCCAGTTCGGGAGTGAACACCGGGGAGCTGTTTTTT
.,TRBV27,TRBJ2-6,15,.,CASSRTNSGANVLTF,TGTGCCAGCAGTCGCACGAACTCTGGGGCCAACGTCCTGACTTTC
.,TRBV27,TRBJ1-2,13,.,CASSLSGSYGYTF,TGTGCCAGCAGTTTATCGGGCTCCTATGGCTACACCTTC
.,TRBV5-1,TRBJ1-5,14,.,CASSSVGGEQPQHF,TGCGCCAGCAGCTCCGTTGGGGGGGAGCAGCCCCAGCATTTT
.,TRBV6-1,TRBJ2-3,13,.,CASSLGVTDTQYF,TGTGCCAGCAGTTTGGGGGTAACAGATACGCAGTATTTT
.,TRBV4-1,TRBJ1-1,15,.,CASSPLQGADTEAFF,TGCGCCAGCAGCCCCCTCCAAGGGGCTGACACTGAAGCTTTCTTT
.,TRBV7-9,TRBJ2-1,13,.,CASSLWGGNEQFF,TGTGCCAGCAGCTTGTGGGGAGGCAATGAGCAGTTCTTC
few,TRBV27,TRBJ2-1,18,.,CASSPRRGGRVMDNEQFF,TGTGCCAGCAGTCCCAGAAGGGGGGGAAGGGTGATGGACAATGAGCAGTTCTTC
.,TRBV28,TRBJ1-1,15,.,CASTAGDGLYTEAFF,TGTGCCAGCACGGCAGGGGATGGCTTATACACTGAAGCTTTCTTT
.,TRBV2,TRBJ2-5,14,.,CASSEGVSLETQYF,TGTGCCAGCAGTGAAGGGGTGTCTCTGGAGACCCAGTACTTC
.,TRBV11-2,TRBJ2-7,15,.,CASSQDGQNTYEQYF,TGTGCCAGCAGCCAAGACGGACAGAATACCTACGAGCAGTACTTC
.,TRBV2,TRBJ1-2,14,.,CASSEAGGRYGYTF,TGTGCCAGCAGTGAAGCGGGGGGCCGATATGGCTACACCTTC
.,TRBV5-6,TRBJ1-2,16,TRBD1,CASRAGTGLQFYGYTF,TGTGCCAGCAGGGCTGGGACAGGGCTACAATTCTATGGCTACACCTTC
.,TRBV25-1,TRBJ2-5,14,TRBD1,CASSGTGGMETQYF,TGTGCCAGCAGTGGCACAGGGGGCATGGAGACCCAGTACTTC
.,TRBV29-1,TRBJ1-3,13,.,CSVEASSGNTIYF,TGCAGCGTTGAAGCTAGCTCTGGAAACACCATATATTTT
.,TRBV5-1,TRBJ2-3,18,TRBD2,CASSLRPSGTTSTDTQYF,TGCGCCAGCAGCTTGCGACCTAGCGGAACTACTAGCACAGATACGCAGTATTTT
.,TRBV28,TRBJ2-5,14,TRBD1,CASRIGQGEETQYF,TGTGCCAGCAGAATAGGACAGGGCGAAGAGACCCAGTACTTC
.,TRBV2,TRBJ1-1,13,.,CASNHPGGTEAFF,TGTGCCAGCAACCACCCGGGAGGCACTGAAGCTTTCTTT
.,TRBV11-2,TRBJ2-2,15,.,CASSSLRGLIGELFF,TGTGCCAGCAGCTCCCTCCGGGGCCTCATCGGGGAGCTGTTTTTT
.,TRBV6-1,TRBJ2-1,18,.,CASSVKSDPDPRWNEQFF,TGTGCCAGCAGTGTAAAATCCGATCCGGATCCCCGATGGAATGAGCAGTTCTTC
.,TRBV6-5,TRBJ2-2,16,.,CASSYSIGQGPGELFF,TGTGCCAGCAGTTACTCGATCGGGCAGGGACCCGGGGAGCTGTTTTTT
.,TRBV10-3,TRBJ1-1,11,.,CAIGGNTEAFF,TGTGCCATCGGTGGGAACACTGAAGCTTTCTTT
.,TRBV5-5,TRBJ2-7,14,TRBD1,CASSPGQGGYEQYF,TGTGCCAGCAGCCCGGGACAGGGGGGATACGAGCAGTACTTC
.,TRBV5-1,TRBJ2-1,11,.,CATSSADEQFF,TGCGCCACATCTTCAGCGGATGAGCAGTTCTTC
.,TRBV6-1,TRBJ2-3,12,.,CASTLYTDTQYF,TGTGCCAGCACGCTGTACACAGATACGCAGTATTTT
.,TRBV7-2,TRBJ1-5,14,.,CASSPPYAGQPQHF,TGTGCCAGCAGCCCCCCCTACGCAGGCCAGCCCCAGCATTTT
.,TRBV5-4,TRBJ2-1,15,TRBD2,CASSFVAGANNEQFF,TGTGCCAGCAGCTTCGTAGCGGGGGCCAATAATGAGCAGTTCTTC
.,TRBV29-1,TRBJ2-3,15,.,CTVAYRDTSTDTQYF,TGCACCGTGGCGTATCGGGACACTAGCACAGATACGCAGTATTTT
.,TRBV5-5,TRBJ2-5,15,.,CASSLDGGRGETQYF,TGTGCCAGCAGCTTGGACGGGGGGCGAGGGGAGACCCAGTACTTC
.,TRBV7-9,TRBJ1-1,13,.,CASSFPINTEAFF,TGTGCCAGCAGCTTCCCTATTAACACTGAAGCTTTCTTT
.,TRBV6-5,TRBJ1-2,15,.,CASSGWSGPAYGYTF,TGTGCCAGCAGTGGATGGTCAGGGCCCGCCTATGGCTACACCTTC
once,TRBV9,TRBJ1-1,16,TRBD1,CASSVEAGGMNTEAFF,TGTGCCAGCAGCGTAGAGGCAGGGGGTATGAACACTGAAGCTTTCTTT
.,TRBV11-2,TRBJ1-1,15,.,CASSLTLGTNSEAFF,TGTGCCAGCAGCTTAACCCTCGGGACAAATTCTGAAGCTTTCTTT
.,TRBV6-5,TRBJ1-1,13,.,CASSGSFGTEAFF,TGTGCCAGCAGCGGGTCGTTTGGCACTGAAGCTTTCTTT
.,TRBV19,TRBJ2-1,14,TRBD2,CASLYRAGGNEQFF,TGTGCCAGCCTCTATCGGGCGGGAGGGAATGAGCAGTTCTTC
.,TRBV9,TRBJ1-2,14,.,CASSVAGDYYGYTF,TGTGCCAGCAGCGTAGCAGGGGATTACTACGGCTACACCTTC
.,TRBV6-1,TRBJ1-6,14,TRBD1,CASSEGQNNSPLHF,TGTGCCAGCAGCGAGGGACAGAATAATTCACCCCTCCACTTT
.,TRBV9,TRBJ1-2,12,.,CASSGQAAGYTF,TGTGCCAGCAGCGGACAGGCAGCTGGCTACACCTTC
.,TRBV9,TRBJ1-2,16,TRBD1,CASSGPPQGANYGYTF,TGTGCCAGCAGCGGTCCCCCCCAGGGGGCTAACTATGGCTACACCTTC
.,TRBV7-9,TRBJ2-5,15,TRBD2,CASSFRLAGQETQYF,TGTGCCAGCAGCTTTAGACTAGCGGGGCAAGAGACCCAGTACTTC